The entry that follows covers one TCR beta chain sequence. The antigen is unknown. This sample is part of a study of graft-versus-host responses after intestinal transplantation. The V gene's germline CDR1 is SGHTA and CDR2 FQGNSA. The CDR3 sequence is 16 residues long. Trimming removed 4 bases from V and 2 bases from J, with 18 bases in between. Study results and limitations: Researchers found GvH clones in recipient marrow, and some showed up first in ileum or blood.

The protocol was immunoSEQ multiplex PCR, while the TCRdb copy is restricted to in-frame clones and leaves out a portion. The sample yields 23,000 or so clones, 85% to 95% seen once. The rearrangement links TRBV7-2 to TRBJ2-7, with TRBD1 as a possible D gene (9 bases). This receptor was obtained from a human patient who received an intestinal transplant, so some T cells may come from the graft donor. Sequences were derived from PBMCs, sampled around 40 days after intestinal transplant. CDR3 nucleotides: TGTGCCAGCAGCTCGCGGGGGGACAGGGTGACCTACGAGCAGTACTTC. Translation gives CASSSRGDRVTYEQYF.